This TCR beta chain comes out of a study of blood T cell repertoires in COVID-19. The CDR3 is 14 amino acids. The V end lost 6 bases, the J end lost 0 bases, and 12 bases lay between the germline ends. CDR1 and CDR2 (germline): SGHRS, YFSETQ. TCRdb's copy holds only in-frame clones and misses some; the assay was immunoSEQ multiplex PCR. The repertoire consists of about 47,000 clones, with about four fifths occurring once and the leading ten covering roughly 2.5%. The receptor was derived from a man aged 45-60 years with acute or convalescent COVID-19. Sequencing was carried out using peripheral blood. The chain has TRBV5-1 and TRBJ1-1; unclear D gene. The CDR3 DNA reads as TGCGCCAGCAACGTAGGAGATTTGAACACTGAAGCTTTCTTT. Amino acid sequence: CASNVGDLNTEAFF. Supplemented by reference TRBV5-1 and TRBJ1-1, the full variable domain reads KAGVTQTPRYLIKTRGQQVTLSCSPISGHRSVSWYQQTPGQGLQFLFEYFSETQRNKGNFPGRFSGRQFSNSRSEMNVSTLELGDSALYLCASNVGDLNTEAFFGQGTRLTVV.